This entry describes one TCR beta chain. What it binds is not known. RNA, once extracted, was reverse transcribed into cDNA for use as the sequencing template. The assay was immunoSEQ multiplex PCR, and TCRdb's table has in-frame clones only and misses some. The sample lists more than 200,000 clones; under 80% were seen once. The data originate from a study of CD8+ T cells in alopecia areata. Study-wide background: Oral tofacitinib, 5 to 10 mg twice daily, was given in an open-label trial.

The CDR3 is made up of 13 amino acids. V dropped 0 bases and J dropped 8 bases, with 11 bases sitting between them. Per germline, CDR1 LGHNA and CDR2 YNFKEQ. General study findings and limits: Whereas mice showed it more clearly, TCR sharing across patients was murkier, possibly because of HLA. Compared with normal scalp, lesional scalp had higher clonality and more expanded CD8+ clones.

The specimen comprised CD4+ T cells sorted from blood, sampled at week 0. The chain joins TRBV4-2 to TRBJ2-7, with D perhaps TRBD1 (5 bases). The clonotype comes from a human donor with alopecia areata. Here the CDR3 DNA reads TGTGCCAGCAGCCAAGATTGGTCAGGGAAGCAGTACTTC. Translating it yields CASSQDWSGKQYF.